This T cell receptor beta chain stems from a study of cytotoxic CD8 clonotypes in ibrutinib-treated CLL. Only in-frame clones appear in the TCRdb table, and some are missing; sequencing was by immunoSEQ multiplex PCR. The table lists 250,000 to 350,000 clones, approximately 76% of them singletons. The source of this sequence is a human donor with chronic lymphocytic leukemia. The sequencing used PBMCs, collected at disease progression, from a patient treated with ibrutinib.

This CDR3 is CASSVGGLGYGYTF. CDR3 nucleotides: TGTGCCAGCAGCGTAGGAGGACTGGGCTATGGCTACACCTTC. The V and J genes are TRBV9 and TRBJ1-2; D remains unclear. The CDR3 has 14 residues. Germline assignment: CDR1 SGDLS and CDR2 YYNGEE. Trimming stripped 0 bases from V and 4 bases from J, with 10 bases between.